Described below is a single T cell receptor (beta chain) sequence and its context. The data belong to a study of blood T cell repertoires in COVID-19. Generated by immunoSEQ multiplex PCR, the TCRdb table keeps only in-frame clones and is missing some. The sample has some 320,000 clones, around 87% seen once. The sequence derives from a woman between 45 and 60 years old who had recovered from COVID-19. The specimen sequenced was peripheral blood.

The CDR3 DNA reads as TGTGCCAGCAGCGCAGATTTGTTCGGGGCCTACAATGAGCAGTTCTTC. Translated: CASSADLFGAYNEQFF. This sequence joins TRBV5-4 and TRBJ2-1; possibly TRBD2 for D (5 bases). Per the germline V gene, CDR1 is SGHNT and CDR2 is YYREEE (reference sequence). This CDR3 has 16 residues. Between the trimmed V and J ends, which lost 4 bases and 2 bases, there was a span of 16 bases.